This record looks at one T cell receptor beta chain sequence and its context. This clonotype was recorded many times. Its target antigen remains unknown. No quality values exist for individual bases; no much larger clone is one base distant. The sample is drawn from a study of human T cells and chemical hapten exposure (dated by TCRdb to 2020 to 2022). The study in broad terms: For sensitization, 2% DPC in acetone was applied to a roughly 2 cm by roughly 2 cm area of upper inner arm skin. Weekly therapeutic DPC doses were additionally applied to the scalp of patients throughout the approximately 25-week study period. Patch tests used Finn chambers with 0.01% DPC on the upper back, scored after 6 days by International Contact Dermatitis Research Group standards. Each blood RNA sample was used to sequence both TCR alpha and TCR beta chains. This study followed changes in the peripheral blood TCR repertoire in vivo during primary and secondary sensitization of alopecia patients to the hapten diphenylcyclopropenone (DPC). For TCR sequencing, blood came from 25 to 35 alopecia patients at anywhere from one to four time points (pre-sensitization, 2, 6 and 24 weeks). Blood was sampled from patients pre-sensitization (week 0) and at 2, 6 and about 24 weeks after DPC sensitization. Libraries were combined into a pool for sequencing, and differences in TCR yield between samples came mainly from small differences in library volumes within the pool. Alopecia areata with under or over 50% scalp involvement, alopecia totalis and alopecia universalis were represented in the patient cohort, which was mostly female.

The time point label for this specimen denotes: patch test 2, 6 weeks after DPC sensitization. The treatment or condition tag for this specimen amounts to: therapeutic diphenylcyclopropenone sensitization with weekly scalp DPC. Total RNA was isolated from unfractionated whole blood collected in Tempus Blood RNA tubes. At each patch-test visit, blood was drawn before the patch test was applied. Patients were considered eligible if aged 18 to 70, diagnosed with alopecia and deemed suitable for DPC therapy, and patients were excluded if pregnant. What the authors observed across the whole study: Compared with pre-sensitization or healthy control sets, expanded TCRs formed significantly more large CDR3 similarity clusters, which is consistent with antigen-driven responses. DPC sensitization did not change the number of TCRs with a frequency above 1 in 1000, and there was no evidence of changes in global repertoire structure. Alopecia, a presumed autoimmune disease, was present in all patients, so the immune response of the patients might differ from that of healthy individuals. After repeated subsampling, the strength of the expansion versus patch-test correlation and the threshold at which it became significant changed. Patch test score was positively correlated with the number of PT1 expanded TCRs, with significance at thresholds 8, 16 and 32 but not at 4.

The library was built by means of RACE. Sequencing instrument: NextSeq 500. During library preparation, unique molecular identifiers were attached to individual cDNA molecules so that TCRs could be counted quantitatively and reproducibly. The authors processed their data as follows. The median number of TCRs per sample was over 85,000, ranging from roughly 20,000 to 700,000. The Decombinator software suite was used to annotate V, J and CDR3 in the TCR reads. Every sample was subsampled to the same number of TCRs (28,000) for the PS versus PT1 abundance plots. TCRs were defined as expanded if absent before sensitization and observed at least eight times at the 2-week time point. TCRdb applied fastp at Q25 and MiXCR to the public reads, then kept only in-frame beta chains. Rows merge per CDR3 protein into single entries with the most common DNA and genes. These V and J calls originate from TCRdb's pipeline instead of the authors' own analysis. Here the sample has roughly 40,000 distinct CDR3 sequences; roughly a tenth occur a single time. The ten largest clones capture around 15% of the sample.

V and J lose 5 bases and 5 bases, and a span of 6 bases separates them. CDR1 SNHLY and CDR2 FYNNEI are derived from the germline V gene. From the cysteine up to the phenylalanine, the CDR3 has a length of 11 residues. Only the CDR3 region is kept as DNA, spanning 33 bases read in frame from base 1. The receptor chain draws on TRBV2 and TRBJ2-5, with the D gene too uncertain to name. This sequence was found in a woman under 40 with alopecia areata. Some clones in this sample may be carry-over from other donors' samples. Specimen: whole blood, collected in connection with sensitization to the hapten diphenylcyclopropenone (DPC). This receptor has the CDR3 CASSNTETQYF. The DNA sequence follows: TGTGCCAGCAGTAACACGGAGACCCAGTACTTC.